This T cell receptor beta chain was recorded in a study of blood T cell repertoires in COVID-19. The CDR3 totals 14 residues. CDR1 is SGHNT, CDR2 YYREEE, per germline (reference sequence). With V trimmed by 3 bases and J by 4 bases, 4 bases remained unmatched. In the original processing: Reference gene primer amplification in the assay estimated nucleated cell counts. The repertoire was sequenced with immunoSEQ multiplex PCR; TCRdb's copy has only in-frame clones and lacks some. Clone size and V and J calls were adopted from that table, with D and trimming inferred from the DNA. The sample gives some 200,000 clones, around four fifths of which show up once; over 4% is in the top ten.

This sequence was found in a woman in her seventies with COVID-19, enrolled during active disease. The chain has TRBV5-4 and TRBJ2-7; 10 bases are a match to TRBD2. The sequenced sample consisted of peripheral blood. The CDR3 is CASSSWTSGYEQYF. The CDR3 DNA follows: TGTGCCAGCAGCTCTTGGACTAGCGGTTACGAGCAGTACTTC.